This TCR beta chain was sequenced during a study of siplizumab effects on memory and regulatory T cells. Points from the study as a whole: Sequences below about 10^-5 frequency were poorly captured, limiting mapping of alloreactive clones. In siplizumab conditions, mappable alloreactive CD4+ clones averaged about 69% Treg-derived, against 25% to 30% in controls.

The protocol was immunoSEQ multiplex PCR, while the TCRdb copy is restricted to in-frame clones and leaves out a portion. The sample records 100,000 or so clones, about 92% being singletons. As for this clone: The antigen is undetermined.

Sequencing input: Tregs sorted from blood. The sequence was collected from a human donor in good health.

The DNA for the CDR3 is TGTGCCAGCAGCTTCGGGACCCTCTCTGGAAACACCATATATTTT. Translating it yields CASSFGTLSGNTIYF. The V call is TRBV7-9, the J call TRBJ1-3, with D maybe TRBD1 (5 bases). V shed 3 bases and J shed 0 bases, with 9 bases lying between them. From germline, CDR1 is SEHNR and CDR2 FQNEAQ (reference sequence). The CDR3 is 15 residues long.